The 14 T cell receptor beta chains below come from one sample, sequenced in a study of cytomegalovirus exposure and HLA in healthy donors. Amplification used 60 Vbeta primers and 13 Jbeta primers. Assay: immunoSEQ multiplex PCR; the TCRdb copy retains only in-frame clones and omits some. Among about 160,000 clones listed, roughly 82% were seen once. The sequencing sample was made of PBMCs. The receptors were sampled from a woman aged 45-65 years in good health and CMV-seropositive.

Note on this clone: Germline is not matched at one junction end, which may reflect a read error. The V gene is TRBV5-1, the J gene TRBJ2-7, with 8 bases aligning to TRBD1. Germline V lookup: CDR1 SGHRS, CDR2 YFSETQ. The length of the CDR3 is 15 residues. CDR3 nucleotides: TGCGCTAGCAGCGAAAACAGGGGGGTCCGGGCGGAGCAGTACTTC. Protein: CASSENRGVRAEQYF.

The chain combines TRBV6-1 with TRBJ1-1; a weak D match, TRBD1 (5 bases). Per the germline V gene, CDR1 is MNHNS and CDR2 is SASEGT. V was cut by 1 base and J by 5 bases, with 14 bases left in between. The CDR3 covers 15 residues. The CDR3 loop is CASSEGSFGGTEAFF. CDR3 in DNA: TGTGCCAGCAGTGAAGGAAGCTTCGGGGGGACTGAAGCTTTCTTT.

This clone has just one count. The J gene is TRBJ2-5, the V gene TRBV19; 7 bases map to TRBD2. TRBJ2-7 explains the end of the DNA better; the J call may be wrong. There are 14 residues in the CDR3. The V gene's germline CDR1 is LNHDA and CDR2 SQIVND (reference sequence). This CDR3 is CASSMVAGVDEQYF. The CDR3, as DNA: TGTGCCAGTAGTATGGTTGCGGGGGTCGACGAGCAGTACTTC.

DNA for the CDR3: TGTGCCAGCAGCTCGGGGGAGGGGATGAACACTGAAGCTTTCTTT. Amino acids: CASSSGEGMNTEAFF. The chain carries TRBV5-4 and TRBJ1-1, with TRBD1 as a possible D gene (5 bases). The CDR3 has 15 amino acids. Trimming stripped 3 bases from V and 0 bases from J, with 12 bases between. Germline V gene sequence: CDR1 SGHNT, CDR2 YYREEE (reference sequence).

This sequence joins TRBV5-4 and TRBJ2-7; D is perhaps TRBD2 (6 bases). The germline V gene encodes CDR1 SGHNT and CDR2 YYREEE (reference sequence). The length of the CDR3 is 13 residues. Trimming took 4 bases from V and 5 from J, leaving 13 bases between them. The CDR3 bases are TGTGCCAGCAGCACCGGGGGTTGGGACGAGCAGTACTTC. The encoded protein is CASSTGGWDEQYF.

J is TRBJ2-1 and V is TRBV5-1, with 10 nucleotides matching TRBD2. Trimming cost V 4 bases and J 15 bases; bases outside gene matches: 13. CDR1 is SGHRS and CDR2 is YFSETQ in the germline V gene. The CDR3 consists of 14 residues. Here the CDR3 reads CASSATGTSVRAFF. The CDR3 region has the DNA TGCGCCAGCAGCGCGACCGGGACTAGCGTACGAGCGTTCTTC.

The CDR3 DNA reads TGTGCCAGCTTCAGGGTCTCTGGAAACACCATATATTTT. Protein product: CASFRVSGNTIYF. V gene TRBV28 combines with J gene TRBJ1-3, with D possibly being TRBD1 (5 bases). Trimming left V 8 bases short and J 0 bases short, with 8 bases between. This CDR3 has 13 residues. Germline assignment: CDR1 MDHEN and CDR2 SYDVKM.

This CDR3 is CASSLVGADEKLFF. The CDR3 nucleotides read TGCGCCAGCAGCTTGGTGGGGGCGGACGAAAAACTGTTTTTT. The V and J genes are TRBV5-1 and TRBJ1-4; D might be TRBD1 (6 bases). The V end lost 0 bases, the J end lost 8 bases, and 11 bases lay between the germline ends. Germline V gene lookup returns CDR1 SGHRS and CDR2 YFSETQ. The CDR3 is made up of 14 amino acids.

V and J are TRBV19 and TRBJ1-6, with 10 bases lining up with TRBD1. This CDR3 has 16 amino acids. Germline CDR1 reads LNHDA; CDR2 reads SQIVND (reference sequence). V shed 5 bases, J shed 10 bases, and the junction held 11 bases outside the gene matches. CDR3 sequence (DNA): TGTGCCAGTAGTTCCCGTTCCGGGACAGGGGAATCACCCCTCCACTTT. It yields the protein CASSSRSGTGESPLHF.

This clone appeared many times. This chain uses TRBV4-2 with TRBJ1-6; tentatively, D is TRBD1 (5 bases). The germline V and J ends were trimmed by 6 bases and 9 bases, with 18 bases remaining between them. Germline CDR1 and CDR2: LGHNA and YNFKEQ. The CDR3 extends over 15 amino acids. CDR3 amino acids: CASRGPGMGRSPLHF. DNA for the CDR3: TGTGCCAGCAGAGGCCCAGGTATGGGGCGTTCACCCCTCCACTTT.

CDR3 nucleotides: TGTGCCAGCAGCCCTGGACACGGGACAGATACGCAGTATTTT. Translated, it gives CASSPGHGTDTQYF. The chain carries TRBV7-3 and TRBJ2-3, with D perhaps matching TRBD1 (5 bases). This CDR3 comprises 14 residues. CDR1 and CDR2 (germline): SGHTA, FQGTGA. Between the trimmed V and J ends, which lost 5 bases and 3 bases, there was a span of 12 bases.

The V call is TRBV5-1, the J call TRBJ2-5; D is possibly TRBD1 (5 bases). The CDR3 extends over 16 amino acids. The germline V and J ends were trimmed by 1 base and 0 bases, with 13 bases remaining between them. Per germline, CDR1 SGHRS and CDR2 YFSETQ. CDR3 sequence reads: CASSLSPQGNQETQYF. In DNA, the CDR3 is TGCGCCAGCAGCTTGAGTCCGCAGGGTAACCAAGAGACCCAGTACTTC.

The V call is TRBV18, the J call TRBJ1-2, with TRBD1 as a possible D gene (6 bases). V dropped 4 bases and J dropped 4 bases, with 13 bases sitting between them. The CDR3 totals 14 residues. Germline values: CDR1 KGHSH, CDR2 LQKENI. CDR3 in DNA: TGTGCCAGCTCACTACAGGGTTCCGGCTATGGCTACACCTTC. It codes for CASSLQGSGYGYTF.

This chain joins TRBV2 and TRBJ2-6, with 10 positions matching TRBD1. V dropped 9 bases and J dropped 1; count of bases not matched to a gene: 6. Per germline, CDR1 SNHLY and CDR2 FYNNEI. CDR3 length: 16 amino acids. The CDR3 loop is CARGTGDSSGANVLTF. In DNA form, the CDR3 reads TGTGCCAGGGGGACAGGGGACTCGTCTGGGGCCAACGTCCTGACTTTC.